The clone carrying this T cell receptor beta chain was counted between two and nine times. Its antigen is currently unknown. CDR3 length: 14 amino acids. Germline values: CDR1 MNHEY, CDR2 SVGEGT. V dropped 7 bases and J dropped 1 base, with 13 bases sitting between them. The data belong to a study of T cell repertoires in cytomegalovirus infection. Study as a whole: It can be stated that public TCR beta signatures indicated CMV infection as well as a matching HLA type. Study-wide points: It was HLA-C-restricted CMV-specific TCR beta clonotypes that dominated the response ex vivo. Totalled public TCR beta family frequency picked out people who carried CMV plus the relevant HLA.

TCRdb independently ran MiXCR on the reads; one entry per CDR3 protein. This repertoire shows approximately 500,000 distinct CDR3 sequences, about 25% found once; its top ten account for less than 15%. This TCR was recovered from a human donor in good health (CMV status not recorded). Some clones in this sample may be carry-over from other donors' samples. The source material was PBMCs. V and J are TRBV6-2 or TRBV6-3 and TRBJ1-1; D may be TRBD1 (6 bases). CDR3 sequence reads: CASIEDSWNTEAFF. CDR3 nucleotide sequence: TGTGCCAGCATCGAGGACAGTTGGAACACTGAAGCTTTCTTT.